These 13 T cell receptor beta chains came from one sample sequenced in a study of T cell repertoires in aging, cancer and after chemotherapy. The template was genomic DNA from peripheral blood, not RNA. TRB rearrangements spanning V, D and J were amplified using mixed TRB-A/B primers. Each CDR3 protein is one row after TCRdb ran MiXCR on the multiplex PCR reads. This sample has 13,000 or so distinct CDR3 sequences, with roughly 25% found just once. The sequencing input was blood. The receptors shown here come from a human donor in good health.

This clonotype was seen more than once but under ten times. The chain employs TRBV30 and TRBJ1-1, with D uncertain. Germline V CDR1 and CDR2: GTSNPN, SVGIG (reference sequence). V was cut by 5 bases and J by 3 bases, with 13 bases left in between. This CDR3 region has 13 residues. CDR3 region: CAWAPGHYTEAFF. The CDR3 DNA reads as TGTGCCTGGGCTCCAGGCCATTACACTGAAGCTTTCTTT. Combining the CDR3 with reference TRBV30 and TRBJ1-1 gives the whole variable domain SQTIHQWPATLVQPVGSPLSLECTVEGTSNPNLYWYRQAAGRGLQLLFYSVGIGQISSEVPQNLSASRPQDRQFILSSKKLLLSDSGFYLCAWAPGHYTEAFFGQGTRLTVV.

This clonotype was seen a few times. This CDR3 reads CASSPRTSGQETQYF. The CDR3 DNA reads as TGTGCCAGCAGCCCAAGGACTAGCGGCCAAGAGACCCAGTACTTC. The V and J genes are TRBV7-2 and TRBJ2-5; 10 nucleotides align to TRBD2. J lost 1 base, V lost 5 bases, and 4 bases had no gene match. The CDR3 contains 15 residues. Germline assignment: CDR1 SGHTA and CDR2 FQGNSA.

The chain carries TRBV11-2 and TRBJ2-7, with 7 bases aligning to TRBD1. The V gene end was trimmed by 5 bases and the J gene end by 2 bases; junction bases not matched to a gene: 3. The CDR3 has 13 residues. Germline V gene data show CDR1 as SGHAT and CDR2 as FQNNGV. The CDR3 coding sequence is TGTGCCAGCAGCCCGGGGACAGCCTACGAGCAGTACTTC. Translating gives CASSPGTAYEQYF.

In its sample, this clonotype was seen a few times. The chain joins TRBV28 to TRBJ1-2; D not resolved. CDR1 and CDR2 (germline): MDHEN, SYDVKM. This CDR3 region has 11 residues. Trimming took 6 bases from V and 8 from J, leaving 10 bases between them. Here the CDR3 DNA reads TGTGCCAGCAGGGCGGTTGGGGGCTACACCTTC. Amino acid sequence: CASRAVGGYTF.

V gene TRBV4-3 combines with J gene TRBJ2-7; 8 bases are shared with TRBD1. CDR1 is LGHNA, CDR2 YSLEER, per germline. This CDR3 contains 15 residues. V dropped 2 bases and J dropped 4; count of bases not matched to a gene: 7. The CDR3 coding sequence is TGCGCCAGCAGCCAACAGGGGGCTGAAGGTTACGAGCAGTACTTC. This encodes CASSQQGAEGYEQYF.

The V call is TRBV7-9, the J call TRBJ1-6, with D unclear. Germline-derived CDR1 and CDR2 are SEHNR and FQNEAQ (reference sequence). Trimming cost V 2 bases and J 13 bases, with 21 bases left between them. The CDR3 length is 16 residues. CDR3: CASSLQSGVAGSPLHF. The CDR3 bases are TGTGCCAGCAGCTTACAATCTGGTGTTGCCGGGTCGCCCCTCCACTTT.

The CDR3 spells CASSLISGTAANYGYTF. The DNA for the CDR3 is TGTGCCAGCAGCTTGATCTCAGGGACGGCTGCTAACTATGGCTACACCTTC. This sequence joins TRBV7-9 and TRBJ1-2, with TRBD1 as a possible D gene (5 bases). V gave up 3 bases and J gave up 0 bases, with 17 bases separating them. This CDR3 region has 17 residues. Germline loops: CDR1 SEHNR, CDR2 FQNEAQ (reference sequence).

The sample holds a few counts of this clonotype. Because the CDR3's place on the DNA is in doubt, the DNA is left out and the CDR3 is given as listed by TCRdb. This chain links TRBV27 with TRBJ2-1; no check of the table's D call, TRBD1, against the DNA was made. CDR1 is MNHEY, CDR2 SMNVEV, per germline (reference sequence). With termini counted, the CDR3 has 14 amino acids. The chain's CDR3 is CASSSSGGGNEQFF.

This clonotype was observed a few times. The genes are TRBV6-5 and TRBJ2-7; 14 nucleotides align to TRBD2. CDR3 length equals 17 residues. Germline assignment: CDR1 MNHEY and CDR2 SVGAGI. V lost 6 bases and J lost 6; bases outside the gene matches: 13. The CDR3 DNA reads TGTGCCAGCAGCCGACTAGCGGGGGGGCGCAGAGTCTTCGAGCAGTACTTC. The encoded protein is CASSRLAGGRRVFEQYF.

The chain couples TRBV20-1 to TRBJ2-3, with 8 bases matching TRBD2. The CDR3 is 15 residues long. CDR1 and CDR2 from the germline V gene are DFQATT and SNEGSKA (reference sequence). V gave up 1 base and J gave up 3 bases; unmatched junction bases: 6. The CDR3: CSARAGGARTDTQYF. DNA for the CDR3: TGCAGTGCTAGAGCCGGGGGGGCCAGGACAGATACGCAGTATTTT.

The chain joins TRBV5-6 to TRBJ1-6; perhaps TRBD1 as D (5 bases). V was cut by 5 bases and J by 4 bases, with 13 bases left in between. The CDR3 length is 15 residues. Per the germline V gene, CDR1 is SGHDT and CDR2 is YYEEEE. The chain's CDR3 is CASSFGGGYNSPLHF. The CDR3 coding sequence is TGTGCCAGCAGTTTCGGGGGAGGATATAATTCACCCCTCCACTTT. The variable domain in full, with the rest retrieved from reference TRBV5-6 and TRBJ1-6, is DAGVTQSPTHLIKTRGQQVTLRCSPKSGHDTVSWYQQALGQGPQFIFQYYEEEERQRGNFPDRFSGHQFPNYSSELNVNALLLGDSALYLCASSFGGGYNSPLHFGNGTRLTVT.

This clonotype was picked up many times. This sequence joins TRBV6-1 and TRBJ2-2; 12 bases match TRBD2. The CDR3 covers 15 residues. Germline V lookup: CDR1 MNHNS, CDR2 SASEGT. With V trimmed by 2 bases and J by 6 bases, 1 base remained unmatched. The CDR3 DNA reads TGTGCCAGCAGTGAACTAGCGGGGGGGCCCGGGGAGCTGTTTTTT. Translated: CASSELAGGPGELFF.

This clonotype has more than one count but fewer than ten. CDR3 protein: CASSIVGPPNEQFF. DNA of the CDR3: TGTGCCAGTAGTATAGTCGGTCCTCCAAATGAGCAGTTCTTC. The chain recombines TRBV19 with TRBJ2-1; D is uncertain. V lost 1 base, J lost 7 bases, and 11 bases lay in between. CDR3 length: 14 amino acids. Germline V CDR1 and CDR2: LNHDA, SQIVND (reference sequence).